Following are 19 T cell receptor beta chains from one sample sequenced in a study of T-cell memory formation after mild COVID-19. TCRdb passed the 5' RACE reads through MiXCR, listing each CDR3 protein once. The repertoire holds 360,000 or so distinct CDR3 sequences, with approximately 27% as singletons. Sequences were obtained from PBMCs or a T cell subset sorted from them (not recorded which). The receptors originated from an adult woman who had mild COVID-19 (a few samples of this study predate the infection). Cell type and time point are not known.

The chain combines TRBV7-8 with TRBJ2-7; 8 bases map to TRBD2. In germline, CDR1 is SGHVS, CDR2 FQNEAQ. With V trimmed by 0 bases and J by 3 bases, 10 bases remained unmatched. CDR3 length: 17 residues. CDR3 sequence (DNA): TGTGCCAGCAGCTTAGCGGGGAGCGGGAGAATTGTCTACGAGCAGTACTTC. Amino acid sequence: CASSLAGSGRIVYEQYF.

This chain uses TRBV4-1 with TRBJ1-2; 7 nucleotides match TRBD1. After removal of 4 bases from V and 5 bases from J, the junction contained 13 bases not matched to a gene. The CDR3 consists of 16 residues. The germline V gene encodes CDR1 MGHRA and CDR2 YSYEKL. The CDR3 DNA reads as TGCGCCAGCAGCCGCTTAGTGGAGTCCAGGGGGTATGGCTACACCTTC. Protein: CASSRLVESRGYGYTF.

The chain couples TRBV27 to TRBJ2-7; the D is unclear. Germline lookup yields CDR1 MNHEY and CDR2 SMNVEV (reference sequence). The CDR3 is made up of 13 amino acids. The V end was cut by 6 bases, the J end by 1 base, with 10 bases between. The CDR3 is CASRRHGSYEQYF. The DNA of the CDR3 is TGTGCCAGCAGAAGACATGGTTCCTACGAGCAGTACTTC.

This sequence joins TRBV6-5 and TRBJ1-2, with TRBD1 as a possible D gene (6 bases). CDR3 size: 13 residues. V lost 2 bases, J lost 2 bases, and 6 bases lay in between. Germline lookup yields CDR1 MNHEY and CDR2 SVGAGI. As DNA, the CDR3 is TGTGCCAGCAGTTACACAGGGAACTATGGCTACACCTTC. Translation: CASSYTGNYGYTF.

V is TRBV29-1 and J is TRBJ2-1; 12 nucleotides match TRBD2. J lost 2 bases, V lost 6 bases, and 2 bases had no gene match. CDR1 and CDR2 (germline): SQVTM, ANQGSEA. CDR3 size: 14 residues. The CDR3 region is CSVRTSGAYNEQFF. CDR3 nucleotides: TGCAGCGTCCGGACTAGCGGGGCCTACAATGAGCAGTTCTTC.

This chain links TRBV28 with TRBJ2-5; D is undetermined. V lost 7 bases and J 4 bases, leaving 13 bases between the germline ends. The germline V gene has CDR1 MDHEN and CDR2 SYDVKM. The CDR3 length is 13 residues. The CDR3: CASTGWEGETQYF. In DNA form, the CDR3 reads TGTGCCAGCACGGGTTGGGAAGGAGAGACCCAGTACTTC. The full variable domain, rest sourced from reference TRBV28 and TRBJ2-5, is DVKVTQSSRYLVKRTGEKVFLECVQDMDHENMFWYRQDPGLGLRLIYFSYDVKMKEKGDIPEGYSVSREKKERFSLILESASTNQTSMYLCASTGWEGETQYFGPGTRLLVL.

The chain couples TRBV7-9 to TRBJ2-7; 8 bases match TRBD2. This CDR3 has 16 amino acids. CDR1 is SEHNR and CDR2 is FQNEAQ in the germline V gene (reference sequence). V lost 5 bases, J lost 1 base, and 10 bases stayed unmatched. For the CDR3, the DNA is TGTGCCAGCAGCCTACAGACTAGCGCTGCTTCCTACGAGCAGTACTTC. Translation: CASSLQTSAASYEQYF.

This clonotype was seen more than once but under ten times. CDR3 coding DNA: TGTGCCAGCAGTTACTCGAAAGGCAGCCTTCCCAATGAGCAGTTCTTC. Translated: CASSYSKGSLPNEQFF. V usage is TRBV6-6 and J usage is TRBJ2-1; D is undetermined. Per the germline V gene, CDR1 is MNHNY and CDR2 is SVGAGI (reference sequence). V dropped 0 bases and J dropped 6 bases, with 15 bases sitting between them. The length of the CDR3 is 16 residues.

This clonotype came up once. This chain connects TRBV6-5 to TRBJ1-1, with a tentative D call TRBD1 (5 bases). CDR3 length equals 17 residues. CDR1 MNHEY and CDR2 SVGAGI come from the germline V gene. The V end lost 1 base, the J end lost 0 bases, and 15 bases lay between the germline ends. Written as DNA, the CDR3 is TGTGCCAGCAGTTACTTCGGCCCGACAGATATGAACACTGAAGCTTTCTTT. Protein: CASSYFGPTDMNTEAFF.

CDR3 in DNA: TGCGCCAGCAGCTTGAACACAGGGAACACCGGGGAGCTGTTTTTT. As protein: CASSLNTGNTGELFF. The chain carries TRBV5-1 and TRBJ2-2; D perhaps matches TRBD1 (5 bases). V dropped 1 base and J dropped 1 base, with 8 bases sitting between them. CDR1 and CDR2 (germline): SGHRS, YFSETQ. This CDR3 has 15 amino acids.

The rearrangement uses TRBV6-1 and TRBJ1-1, with D tentatively TRBD1 (5 bases). The CDR3 length is 15 residues. The germline CDR1 and CDR2 sequences are MNHNS and SASEGT. The V end was cut by 6 bases, the J end by 0 bases, with 14 bases between. The CDR3 is CASSGTPRVNTEAFF. DNA for the CDR3: TGTGCCAGCAGCGGGACGCCACGCGTGAACACTGAAGCTTTCTTT.

V and J are TRBV7-6 and TRBJ2-7; the D gene is possibly TRBD1 (5 bases). CDR1 and CDR2 (germline): SGHVS, FNYEAQ. V was trimmed by 1 base and J by 4 bases, leaving 8 bases between them. CDR3 length equals 13 residues. CDR3 coding DNA: TGTGCCAGCAGCTTAGAGGGGAAGTACGAGCAGTACTTC. Translating gives CASSLEGKYEQYF.

The J gene is TRBJ1-4, the V gene TRBV29-1; 8 bases are shared with TRBD1. The germline gives CDR1 SQVTM, CDR2 ANQGSEA. The CDR3 has 12 amino acids. The J segment lost 17 bases and the V segment lost 0 bases, leaving 8 bases of the junction unmatched. The CDR3 loop reads CSVEDGQGVLFF. The CDR3, as DNA: TGCAGCGTTGAAGATGGACAGGGAGTCCTTTTTTTT.

This clonotype has a handful of counts. The chain combines TRBV7-8 with TRBJ2-1, with 9 bases that match TRBD2. Germline trimming cut 6 bases from V and 0 bases from J; bases unmatched to any gene: 9. The CDR3 is 17 amino acids. Germline-derived CDR1 and CDR2 are SGHVS and FQNEAQ. The CDR3 protein is CASSYPSGANSYNEQFF. DNA for the CDR3: TGTGCCAGCAGTTACCCTAGCGGGGCGAACTCCTACAATGAGCAGTTCTTC.

This sequence joins TRBV5-5 and TRBJ2-5, with 8 bases aligning to TRBD1. Looked up from germline, CDR1 is SGHKS and CDR2 is YYEKEE (reference sequence). V shed 5 bases, J shed 2 bases, and the junction held 8 bases outside the gene matches. The CDR3 totals 15 residues. In DNA form, the CDR3 reads TGTGCCAGCAGGATAGGACAGGGAGTACAAGAGACCCAGTACTTC. Protein sequence: CASRIGQGVQETQYF. Based on the CDR3 plus reference TRBV5-5 and TRBJ2-5, the full variable domain is DAGVTQSPTHLIKTRGQQVTLRCSPISGHKSVSWYQQVLGQGPQFIFQYYEKEERGRGNFPDRFSARQFPNYSSELNVNALLLGDSALYLCASRIGQGVQETQYFGPGTRLLVL.

CDR3 sequence: CASISDNEQFF. In DNA, the CDR3 is TGTGCCAGCATTTCGGACAATGAGCAGTTCTTC. V and J are TRBV6-6 and TRBJ2-1; D not certain. Germline V gene lookup returns CDR1 MNHNY and CDR2 SVGAGI (reference sequence). Trimming left V 7 bases short and J 5 bases short, with 6 bases between. CDR3 size: 11 residues.

A few counts support this clonotype. V usage is TRBV18 and J usage is TRBJ2-7; D perhaps matches TRBD2 (6 bases). Germline values: CDR1 KGHSH, CDR2 LQKENI. The CDR3 consists of 12 residues. Deletions cut 6 bases from V and 5 bases from J, with 11 bases between. CDR3 residues: CASSHGGNEQYF. DNA of the CDR3: TGTGCCAGCTCTCACGGCGGGAACGAGCAGTACTTC.

The J gene is TRBJ2-7, the V gene TRBV9, with 13 bases identical to TRBD2. Germline CDR1 is SGDLS and CDR2 is YYNGEE. Trimming at V came to 2 bases and at J to 4 bases, leaving 6 bases not matched to a gene. The CDR3 has 16 amino acids. CDR3 in DNA: TGTGCCAGCAGCGTTGGACTAGCGGGAGCTCGTTACGAGCAGTACTTC. Translated, it gives CASSVGLAGARYEQYF.

The chain uses TRBV7-8 and TRBJ2-2; 11 bases are a match to TRBD2. V lost 7 bases and J lost 7; bases outside the gene matches: 5. In germline, CDR1 is SGHVS, CDR2 FQNEAQ. The CDR3 is made up of 14 amino acids. This CDR3 is CASKLAGGIGELFF. In DNA form, the CDR3 reads TGTGCCAGCAAATTAGCGGGAGGGATCGGGGAGCTGTTTTTT.